Presented here are 24 T cell receptor beta chains from one specimen sequenced in a study of cytomegalovirus exposure and HLA in healthy donors. PCR used 60 Vbeta primers and 13 Jbeta primers. Data came from immunoSEQ multiplex PCR; TCRdb stores just in-frame clones and leaves some out. The table has 90,000 to 120,000 clones, 65% to 85% seen once. The sample consisted of PBMCs. The source of these receptors is a man between 25 and 39 years old in good health and CMV-seronegative.

This clone was seen a single time. The gene calls are TRBV5-1 and TRBJ2-5; TRBD2 is a possible D gene (6 bases). Trimming pared 1 base from V and 3 bases from J, leaving 10 bases between. In germline, CDR1 is SGHRS, CDR2 YFSETQ. The CDR3 is 14 residues long. The CDR3 DNA is TGCGCCAGCAGCTTGATAGGGACTGAAGAGACCCAGTACTTC. Protein sequence: CASSLIGTEETQYF.

This clone was recorded only once. CDR3 nucleotide sequence: TGTGCCACCAGCAGAGAGGGACGGGGGGGTGCAGATACGCAGTATTTT. Its protein is CATSREGRGGADTQYF. The chain carries TRBV15 and TRBJ2-3; 8 nucleotides line up with TRBD2. Trimming removed 0 bases from V and 4 bases from J; junction bases left unmatched: 6. The CDR3 has 16 residues. CDR1 is LNHNV and CDR2 is YYDKDF in the germline V gene (reference sequence).

The chain carries TRBV9 and TRBJ2-1, with 7 nucleotides matching TRBD2. The ends lost 4 bases at V and 4 bases at J; junction bases unmatched: 8. There are 15 residues in the CDR3. CDR1 SGDLS and CDR2 YYNGEE come from the germline V gene. The CDR3 region is CASSPGASGYNEQFF. In nucleotides, the CDR3 is TGTGCCAGCAGCCCCGGAGCTAGCGGTTACAATGAGCAGTTCTTC.

The count of this clone is one. The rearrangement links TRBV30 to TRBJ2-7; TRBD1 matches 7 bases. After removal of 4 bases from V and 3 bases from J, the junction contained 9 bases not matched to a gene. There are 14 residues in the CDR3. CDR1 is GTSNPN, CDR2 SVGIG, per germline (reference sequence). CDR3 in DNA: TGTGCCTGGACCCCGGGACAGTTTATCTACGAGCAGTACTTC. Residues: CAWTPGQFIYEQYF.

The rearrangement joins TRBV13 to TRBJ2-1, with D possibly TRBD2 on 5 matching bases. Per the germline V gene, CDR1 is PRHDT and CDR2 is FYEKMQ (reference sequence). CDR3 length: 15 residues. Deletions cut 5 bases from V and 5 bases from J, with 16 bases between. CDR3 amino acids: CASSRPAGTNNEQFF. CDR3 nucleotide sequence: TGTGCCAGCAGCCGACCGGCGGGTACCAACAATGAGCAGTTCTTC.

The CDR3 sequence is CASSLHSDYGYTF. The CDR3 DNA reads as TGTGCCAGCAGCTTACACAGTGACTATGGCTACACCTTC. The chain links TRBV7-9 to TRBJ1-2; no definite D call. Trimming took off 2 bases at V and 3 bases at J, with 7 bases between the two ends. Per germline, CDR1 SEHNR and CDR2 FQNEAQ (reference sequence). This CDR3 has 13 residues.

The genes are TRBV7-8 and TRBJ2-5; TRBD1 agrees at 7 bases. Trimming took 5 bases from V and 2 from J; bases not matched to a gene: 8. CDR3 length: 15 residues. Germline V gene lookup returns CDR1 SGHVS and CDR2 FQNEAQ. The CDR3 region is CASSPRTGLQETQYF. Written as DNA, the CDR3 is TGTGCCAGCAGCCCCCGGACAGGCCTGCAAGAGACCCAGTACTTC.

The V call is TRBV27, the J call TRBJ2-7; 9 bases match TRBD1. CDR1 and CDR2 from the germline V gene are MNHEY and SMNVEV (reference sequence). The CDR3 runs 12 residues. V dropped 5 bases and J dropped 10; count of bases not matched to a gene: 6. The CDR3 loop is CASSLRTGEQYF. The DNA of the CDR3 is TGTGCCAGCAGTCTGCGGACAGGGGAACAGTACTTC.

The genes are TRBV19 and TRBJ1-4, with 10 bases fitting TRBD1. The CDR3 spans 13 residues. CDR1 and CDR2 (germline): LNHDA, SQIVND (reference sequence). J gave up 8 bases and V 7 bases, and 4 bases lay outside the gene matches. In DNA, the CDR3 is TGTGCCAGTATGAGGGACAGGGGCGAAAAACTGTTTTTT. Translating gives CASMRDRGEKLFF. Filled out from reference TRBV19 and TRBJ1-4, the complete variable domain reads DGGITQSPKYLFRKEGQNVTLSCEQNLNHDAMYWYRQDPGQGLRLIYYSQIVNDFQKGDIAEGYSVSREKKESFPLTVTSAQKNPTAFYLCASMRDRGEKLFFGSGTQLSVL.

V and J are TRBV4-1 and TRBJ2-5; 8 bases map to TRBD2. The CDR3 runs 15 residues. The ends lost 1 base at V and 2 bases at J; junction bases unmatched: 3. The germline V gene has CDR1 MGHRA and CDR2 YSYEKL. CDR3 nucleotide sequence: TGCGCCAGCAGCCAAGCCGGACTAGCTCAAGAGACCCAGTACTTC. Translating it yields CASSQAGLAQETQYF.

CDR3 in amino acids: CASNLPGTSGSRQFF. The CDR3, as DNA: TGCGCCAGCAACTTACCCGGGACTAGCGGGAGTCGACAGTTCTTC. The chain uses TRBV5-1 and TRBJ2-1; TRBD2 matches at 14 bases. CDR1 SGHRS and CDR2 YFSETQ come from the germline V gene. After removal of 6 bases from V and 13 bases from J, the junction contained 12 bases not matched to a gene. The CDR3 is made up of 15 amino acids. The whole variable domain, remainder taken from reference TRBV5-1 and TRBJ2-1, is KAGVTQTPRYLIKTRGQQVTLSCSPISGHRSVSWYQQTPGQGLQFLFEYFSETQRNKGNFPGRFSGRQFSNSRSEMNVSTLELGDSALYLCASNLPGTSGSRQFFGPGTRLTVL.

This clone was seen only a few times. The J gene is TRBJ2-7, the V gene TRBV7-8; 9 bases map to TRBD2. Germline CDR1 SGHVS, CDR2 FQNEAQ. The CDR3 spans 16 residues. The V segment lost 1 base and the J segment 3 bases; nucleotides outside the gene matches: 7. CDR3 bases: TGTGCCAGCAGCTTAGGGCCTAGCGGGAAGAGCTACGAGCAGTACTTC. Amino acids: CASSLGPSGKSYEQYF.

This chain joins TRBV9 and TRBJ1-2, with 7 bases that match TRBD1. The V gene end was trimmed by 2 bases and the J gene end by 4 bases; junction bases not matched to a gene: 8. This CDR3 comprises 15 residues. Germline CDR1 reads SGDLS; CDR2 reads YYNGEE. The CDR3 nucleotides read TGTGCCAGCAGCGTCCAGACAGGGTCGGGCTATGGCTACACCTTC. As protein: CASSVQTGSGYGYTF.

This chain joins TRBV11-2 and TRBJ1-3; no clear D. Germline V gene sequence: CDR1 SGHAT, CDR2 FQNNGV. Trimming took off 0 bases at V and 7 bases at J, with 7 bases between the two ends. CDR3 length: 13 residues. The CDR3 is CASSLDPGNTIYF. The CDR3 bases are TGTGCCAGCAGCTTAGACCCAGGCAACACCATATATTTT.

This clone has a handful of counts. The chain joins TRBV6-5 to TRBJ2-1, with 8 nucleotides matching TRBD1. The germline CDR1 and CDR2 sequences are MNHEY and SVGAGI. This CDR3 is built from 13 residues. Trimming removed 7 bases from V and 6 bases from J; junction bases left unmatched: 5. The chain's CDR3 is CASTTGGVNEQFF. The CDR3, as DNA: TGTGCCAGCACCACAGGGGGTGTCAATGAGCAGTTCTTC.

This sequence joins TRBV6-1 and TRBJ1-4; TRBD1 aligns across 7 bases. The germline V gene has CDR1 MNHNS and CDR2 SASEGT. V dropped 3 bases and J dropped 8; count of bases not matched to a gene: 9. The CDR3 is 15 residues long. The CDR3 protein is CASSDTGALTEKLFF. DNA of the CDR3: TGTGCCAGCAGTGATACAGGGGCCCTTACAGAAAAACTGTTTTTT.

The chain uses TRBV29-1 and TRBJ2-7, with D uncertain. Looked up from germline, CDR1 is SQVTM and CDR2 is ANQGSEA. V dropped 6 bases and J dropped 6 bases, with 15 bases sitting between them. The CDR3 covers 12 residues. The CDR3 sequence: CSVSPEAGEQYF. The CDR3 DNA is TGCAGCGTCTCCCCAGAGGCCGGCGAGCAGTACTTC.

V is TRBV2 and J is TRBJ2-3, with TRBD2 matching over 7 bases. The CDR3 runs 16 residues. J lost 2 bases, V lost 9 bases, and 14 bases had no gene match. Germline loops: CDR1 SNHLY, CDR2 FYNNEI. DNA for the CDR3: TGTGCCAGTCAGGCGGCTAGCGGCTCGTCCACAGATACGCAGTATTTT. Protein product: CASQAASGSSTDTQYF.

V is TRBV11-2 and J is TRBJ2-3; 7 bases are shared with TRBD2. Germline trimming cut 2 bases from V and 2 bases from J; bases unmatched to any gene: 10. Germline CDR1 SGHAT, CDR2 FQNNGV. The CDR3 extends over 17 amino acids. DNA of the CDR3: TGTGCCAGCAGCTTAATATGGGTAGCGGGTTCCACAGATACGCAGTATTTT. Protein product: CASSLIWVAGSTDTQYF.

The chain is built from TRBV5-1 and TRBJ2-3, with 10 bases aligning to TRBD2. CDR3 length: 16 residues. CDR1 is SGHRS, CDR2 YFSETQ, per germline. V trimming: 0 bases; J trimming: 4 bases; junction bases outside the gene matches: 5. The CDR3 spells CASSLAASGGADTQYF. The CDR3 DNA reads TGCGCCAGCAGCTTGGCCGCTAGCGGGGGCGCAGATACGCAGTATTTT.

V gene TRBV27 combines with J gene TRBJ1-1, with D possibly being TRBD1 (6 bases). The CDR3 is made up of 14 amino acids. Trimming shortened V by 5 bases and J by 0 bases, and 10 bases separated the two germline ends. Per the germline V gene, CDR1 is MNHEY and CDR2 is SMNVEV (reference sequence). CDR3: CASSPGQLNTEAFF. As DNA, the CDR3 is TGTGCCAGCAGTCCGGGACAATTGAACACTGAAGCTTTCTTT.

The gene calls are TRBV19 and TRBJ1-1; D possibly corresponds to TRBD1 (5 bases). This CDR3 has 14 residues. Germline CDR1 LNHDA, CDR2 SQIVND (reference sequence). Trimming stripped 6 bases from V and 2 bases from J, with 13 bases between. CDR3 nucleotides: TGTGCCAGTAGGCAGGGAGGGCCCAACACTGAAGCTTTCTTT. Its translation: CASRQGGPNTEAFF.

This clone was picked up a small number of times. V and J are TRBV9 and TRBJ2-5; 16 bases map to TRBD2. This CDR3 comprises 16 residues. Trimming at V came to 2 bases and at J to 5 bases, leaving 3 bases not matched to a gene. The germline CDR1 and CDR2 sequences are SGDLS and YYNGEE. DNA for the CDR3: TGTGCCAGCAGCGTCTTGGGACTAGCGGGAGGGGAGACCCAGTACTTC. Encoded protein: CASSVLGLAGGETQYF.

The rearrangement uses TRBV13 and TRBJ1-4; 7 bases align to TRBD1. This CDR3 comprises 15 residues. The ends lost 0 bases at V and 13 bases at J; junction bases unmatched: 11. From germline, CDR1 is PRHDT and CDR2 FYEKMQ (reference sequence). The CDR3, as DNA: TGTGCCAGCAGCTTAGGCCTAACAGGGGATGATATACTGTTTTTT. Encoded protein: CASSLGLTGDDILFF.